The 29 T cell receptor beta chains below come from one sample, sequenced in a study of CXCR3-negative and CXCR3-positive naive CD8 T cells. Study-wide points: In CXCR3-positive naive cells, the TRB CDR3s were more hydrophobic than in CXCR3-negative naive cells.

UMI-labeled TRB cDNA libraries were prepared by 5' RACE. For each CDR3 protein, TCRdb gives one entry from its re-call of the 5' RACE reads, without DNA. The sample totals about 150,000 distinct CDR3 sequences. These receptors are not linked to any known antigen. Material for sequencing was naive CXCR3+ CD8+ T cells from blood. Subset specified: CD45RO-CCR7+CD27+CD95- naive CD8+ T cells expressing CXCR3 (TNR3+). The receptors here all came from a human donor in good health. Some clones in this sample may be carry-over from other donors' samples.

The chain carries TRBV20-1 and TRBJ2-6; TCRdb lists TRBD1, though no DNA is available to test this call. Germline V CDR1 and CDR2: DFQATT, SNEGSKA (reference sequence). This CDR3 is built from 18 residues. CDR3 region: CSARTTGHGPSGANVLTF.

The genes are TRBV7-7 and TRBJ2-7. Germline-derived CDR1 and CDR2 are SSHAT and FNYEAQ (reference sequence). The CDR3 is made up of 14 amino acids. CDR3 in amino acids: CASSPSDASYEQYF.

The CDR3 spells CASSFELASLFHEQFF. This chain connects TRBV7-6 to TRBJ2-1; TCRdb returns TRBD2, unconfirmable since there is no DNA. The CDR3 is made up of 16 amino acids. Germline values: CDR1 SGHVS, CDR2 FNYEAQ.

This rearrangement joins TRBV9 to TRBJ2-7; TCRdb's D call, TRBD1, is unchecked because there is no DNA. The germline CDR1 and CDR2 sequences are SGDLS and YYNGEE. This CDR3 is built from 15 residues. The CDR3 loop reads CASSVTGGKGYEQYF.

The chain has TRBV6-5 and TRBJ1-1. In germline, CDR1 is MNHEY, CDR2 SVGAGI. This CDR3 is built from 14 residues. CDR3 residues: CASSYGQPNTEAFF.

The CDR3 reads CASSLWTSGYEQYF. The chain has TRBV5-1 and TRBJ2-7; TCRdb outputs TRBD2, but without DNA this stays unchecked. From germline, CDR1 is SGHRS and CDR2 YFSETQ. The CDR3 runs to 14 residues.

The rearrangement uses TRBV5-1 and TRBJ1-5. This CDR3 region has 13 residues. Per the germline V gene, CDR1 is SGHRS and CDR2 is YFSETQ. CDR3 residues: CASSLQGGDPQHF.

The rearrangement joins TRBV12-3 or TRBV12-4 to TRBJ2-7; TCRdb proposes TRBD1, but this gene call is untestable without DNA. CDR3 size: 14 residues. This chain's CDR3 is CASTPRFGVYEQYF.

The V gene is TRBV4-1, the J gene TRBJ1-4. This CDR3 has 16 residues. Germline V gene data show CDR1 as MGHRA and CDR2 as YSYEKL. The CDR3 region is CASSQDPGLGNEKLFF.

The CDR3 sequence is CASSLTGDPGNTIYF. The chain carries TRBV7-9 and TRBJ1-3; the D call from TCRdb, TRBD1, cannot be confirmed without DNA. CDR1 SEHNR and CDR2 FQNEAQ come from the germline V gene (reference sequence). The CDR3 runs to 15 residues. The full variable domain, rest sourced from reference TRBV7-9 and TRBJ1-3, is DTGVSQNPRHKITKRGQNVTFRCDPISEHNRLYWYRQTLGQGPEFLTYFQNEAQLEKSRLLSDRFSAERPKGSFSTLEIQRTEQGDSAMYLCASSLTGDPGNTIYFGEGSWLTVV.

V and J are TRBV3-1 and TRBJ2-5; absent DNA, TCRdb's TRBD1 call cannot be checked. CDR1 is LGHDT, CDR2 YNNKEL, per germline (reference sequence). CDR3 length: 15 amino acids. The CDR3: CASSPQRTGGQTQYF.

The chain employs TRBV14 and TRBJ1-1; TCRdb's D call of TRBD1 is untestable without DNA. Germline V gene lookup returns CDR1 SGHDN and CDR2 FVKESK. The CDR3 totals 13 residues. CDR3 loop: CASSEGDGTEAFF.

The gene calls are TRBV7-9 and TRBJ2-7; TCRdb's D call of TRBD1 is untestable without DNA. The CDR3 consists of 13 residues. The germline gives CDR1 SEHNR, CDR2 FQNEAQ (reference sequence). CDR3 amino acids: CASSGGASYEQYF.

This sequence joins TRBV27 and TRBJ2-7. In germline, CDR1 is MNHEY, CDR2 SMNVEV (reference sequence). The CDR3 runs to 14 residues. CDR3 sequence reads: CASSSYLDSYEQYF.

This rearrangement joins TRBV7-9 to TRBJ2-7; TCRdb's D gene call, TRBD1, goes unchecked for lack of DNA. Germline values: CDR1 SEHNR, CDR2 FQNEAQ (reference sequence). The length of the CDR3 is 14 residues. CDR3 loop: CASSSYGILYEQYF. Full variable domain (outside the CDR3, taken from reference TRBV7-9 and TRBJ2-7): DTGVSQNPRHKITKRGQNVTFRCDPISEHNRLYWYRQTLGQGPEFLTYFQNEAQLEKSRLLSDRFSAERPKGSFSTLEIQRTEQGDSAMYLCASSSYGILYEQYFGPGTRLTVT.

The chain links TRBV7-9 to TRBJ2-1; TCRdb proposes TRBD1, but this gene call is untestable without DNA. From germline, CDR1 is SEHNR and CDR2 FQNEAQ (reference sequence). CDR3 length equals 16 residues. CDR3 sequence: CASRPRDSFLTNEQFF.

This chain joins TRBV4-3 and TRBJ2-5; TCRdb's assignment of TRBD2 cannot be checked, as there is no DNA. The CDR3 totals 16 residues. Germline V gene data show CDR1 as LGHNA and CDR2 as YSLEER. CDR3 residues: CASSQDWTSGYETQYF.

The genes are TRBV2 and TRBJ2-7. The CDR3 runs to 15 residues. The germline gives CDR1 SNHLY, CDR2 FYNNEI. The CDR3: CASTPKDRAPYEQYF.

The chain has TRBV7-9 and TRBJ1-1; absent DNA, TCRdb's TRBD1 call cannot be checked. The CDR3 covers 16 residues. Per the germline V gene, CDR1 is SEHNR and CDR2 is FQNEAQ (reference sequence). This chain's CDR3 is CASSFPGDTANTEAFF.

This chain connects TRBV5-1 to TRBJ1-1. The CDR3 spans 14 residues. The V gene's germline CDR1 is SGHRS and CDR2 YFSETQ. This CDR3 is CASSPEGGYTEAFF. Complete variable domain (other parts from reference TRBV5-1 and TRBJ1-1): KAGVTQTPRYLIKTRGQQVTLSCSPISGHRSVSWYQQTPGQGLQFLFEYFSETQRNKGNFPGRFSGRQFSNSRSEMNVSTLELGDSALYLCASSPEGGYTEAFFGQGTRLTVV.

V and J are TRBV29-1 and TRBJ2-1. There are 13 residues in the CDR3. CDR1 is SQVTM and CDR2 is ANQGSEA in the germline V gene. The CDR3 is CSVEATSYNEQFF.

The chain carries TRBV19 and TRBJ1-1. Germline assignment: CDR1 LNHDA and CDR2 SQIVND (reference sequence). This CDR3 is 13 amino acids long. CDR3 sequence: CASSMAGRTEAFF.

V and J are TRBV25-1 and TRBJ2-1; TCRdb's D call, TRBD1, is unchecked because there is no DNA. CDR1 and CDR2 from the germline V gene are MGHDK and SYGVNS. CDR3 length equals 13 residues. CDR3 amino acids: CASGRTAWNEQFF.

V usage is TRBV20-1 and J usage is TRBJ1-1. The germline gives CDR1 DFQATT, CDR2 SNEGSKA (reference sequence). The CDR3 runs to 12 residues. This CDR3 is CSASLGDTEAFF.

J is TRBJ2-5 and V is TRBV28; TCRdb lists TRBD1, though no DNA is available to test this call. Germline CDR1 and CDR2: MDHEN and SYDVKM. The CDR3 totals 16 residues. The CDR3 here is CASSLFQGAGEETQYF.

The chain employs TRBV9 and TRBJ2-7; TCRdb selects TRBD1, and the lack of DNA leaves this call unchecked. The CDR3 length is 14 residues. Germline values: CDR1 SGDLS, CDR2 YYNGEE. This chain's CDR3 is CASSVADRTYEQYF.

V usage is TRBV29-1 and J usage is TRBJ2-1; TCRdb names TRBD1, which stays unverified in the absence of DNA. The CDR3 has 15 residues. Germline V gene sequence: CDR1 SQVTM, CDR2 ANQGSEA. The CDR3 loop is CSINQGASSYNEQFF.

This chain uses TRBV5-1 with TRBJ2-7; TCRdb designates TRBD2, a call that cannot be tested without DNA. CDR1 and CDR2 (germline): SGHRS, YFSETQ. The CDR3 runs to 16 residues. The CDR3 spells CASSLVLAGGSYEQYF.

The chain links TRBV7-9 to TRBJ2-7. This CDR3 contains 15 residues. Germline V gene sequence: CDR1 SEHNR, CDR2 FQNEAQ (reference sequence). CDR3 amino acids: CASSLGGGSGNEQYF.